The source of this T cell receptor beta chain is a study of blood T cell repertoires in COVID-19. Study as a whole: Samples of COVID-19 (acute and convalescent) were obtained from the United States, Italy and Spain. T cells, B-cell-depleted T cells, or PBMCs provided the cDNA or gDNA that served as material.

Methods used by the authors: The authors estimated nucleated cell counts from reference gene primer amplification. The data were produced by immunoSEQ multiplex PCR, yet TCRdb's version contains in-frame clones alone and is incomplete. V and J calls plus clone size are reproduced from that table; the DNA served to infer D and trimming. The data contain approximately 75,000 clones, around 82% of them singletons. V lost 0 bases to trimming and J lost 4 bases; unmatched junction nucleotides: 1. CDR1 is SGDLS and CDR2 is YYNGEE in the germline V gene. The CDR3 runs 14 residues. The sequence was obtained from a human donor in a cohort sampled during active COVID-19. The rearrangement joins TRBV9 to TRBJ1-2, with 9 bases aligning to TRBD1. Sequenced input: peripheral blood. CDR3 DNA sequence: TGTGCCAGCAGCGTAGCGGGACAGGGCTATGGCTACACCTTC. Translating gives CASSVAGQGYGYTF.